This T cell receptor beta chain was identified in a study of blood T cell repertoires in COVID-19. Background on the study: T cells, B-cell-depleted T cells, or PBMCs provided the cDNA or gDNA that served as material.

The CDR3 covers 14 residues. Germline V gives CDR1 MNHEY, CDR2 SVGAGI. The ends were cut back, 0 bases at V and 0 bases at J, with 3 bases in the middle. Produced via immunoSEQ multiplex PCR; TCRdb's table is partial and in-frame only. The table records some 70,000 clones, 88% of them present only once. The specimen was peripheral blood. The TCR was taken from a woman aged 55 to 70 with COVID-19, enrolled during active disease. The chain has TRBV6-5 and TRBJ1-5; D not resolved. The DNA of the CDR3 is TGTGCCAGCAGTTACTCATATAGCAATCAGCCCCAGCATTTT. It codes for CASSYSYSNQPQHF.